A single sample gave rise to the 6 T cell receptor beta chains below, sequenced in a study of post-analysis software for immune sequencing data. Study-wide findings and caveats: In patients, TRBV5-6, TRBV5-1 and TRBV20-1 belonged to four or five TRBV segments found more frequently than in controls.

Included in the TCR beta cDNA libraries were unique molecular identifiers. TCRdb processed the PCR reads anew with MiXCR; each CDR3 protein has one entry. Of fewer than 850,000 distinct CDR3 sequences in the sample, 25% to 30% are singletons; the top ten hold more than 0.45%. These receptors have no known antigen. The sequencing input was blood. The origin of the receptors is a girl between 10 and 17 years old with multiple sclerosis.

The table lists this clonotype with a few counts. The chain joins TRBV7-2 to TRBJ2-3; D uncertain. Trimming removed 8 bases from V and 2 bases from J, with 11 bases in between. CDR1 is SGHTA, CDR2 FQGNSA, per germline. This CDR3 is 13 amino acids long. CDR3 DNA: TGTGCCAGCGGACGGGCCTACACAGATACGCAGTATTTT. Encoded protein: CASGRAYTDTQYF.

CDR3 sequence: CASSEPGLAGNDYEQYF. DNA of the CDR3: TGTGCCAGCAGTGAGCCGGGACTAGCGGGGAACGACTACGAGCAGTACTTC. This rearrangement joins TRBV12-3 or TRBV12-4 to TRBJ2-7, with 13 bases fitting TRBD2. J was trimmed by 3 bases and V by 5 bases; bases with no gene match: 10. The CDR3 runs 17 residues.

The V call is TRBV11-2, the J call TRBJ2-1; D uncertain. The V gene lost 4 bases and the J gene lost 0 bases, with 13 bases spanning the gap. CDR3 length: 16 residues. Per the germline V gene, CDR1 is SGHAT and CDR2 is FQNNGV. CDR3 nucleotide sequence: TGTGCCAGCAGCTCAACCCAGGAGAGCTCCTACAATGAGCAGTTCTTC. Residues: CASSSTQESSYNEQFF.

This clonotype showed up just a few times. This chain uses TRBV2 with TRBJ1-2, with unresolved D. Germline-derived CDR1 and CDR2 are SNHLY and FYNNEI. Between the trimmed V and J ends, which lost 3 bases and 3 bases, there was a span of 5 bases. The CDR3 totals 12 residues. Here the CDR3 reads CASSDGDYGYTF. Written as DNA, the CDR3 is TGTGCCAGCAGTGATGGAGACTATGGCTACACCTTC.

The sample holds a few counts of this clonotype. This chain links TRBV12-3 or TRBV12-4 with TRBJ2-3, with a weak D call TRBD1 (5 bases). V was shortened by 4 bases and J by 3 bases, with 11 bases between the two germline ends. This CDR3 comprises 14 residues. CDR3 loop: CASSSWGATDTQYF. The CDR3 DNA sequence: TGTGCCAGCAGTTCATGGGGCGCGACAGATACGCAGTATTTT.

About this clonotype itself: Since a much larger clone is just one base distant, this may be a read error. Because the CDR3 is missing its conserved closing phenylalanine or tryptophan, this is likely a read error. The gene calls are TRBV11-2 and TRBJ2-5; D remains ambiguous. Germline CDR1 reads SGHAT; CDR2 reads FQNNGV. The CDR3 is made up of 15 amino acids. Trimming removed 0 bases at V and 0 bases at J, with 8 bases between. CDR3 nucleotides: TGTGCCAGCAGCTTAGATTGGGCTAACCAAGAGACCCAGTACCTC. This encodes CASSLDWANQETQYL.